This T cell receptor (beta chain) was retrieved from a study of blood T cell repertoires in COVID-19. Background on the study: Material from acute and convalescent COVID-19 was sourced from the United States, Italy and Spain. From T cells, B-cell-depleted T cells, or PBMCs came the material, which was cDNA or gDNA.

The CDR3 is made up of 15 amino acids. Germline values: CDR1 LNHNV, CDR2 YYDKDF (reference sequence). The V gene lost 1 base and the J gene lost 6 bases, with 14 bases spanning the gap. Here immunoSEQ multiplex PCR was the method, and the copy in TCRdb shows in-frame clones only, minus some. The sample includes 150,000 to 200,000 clones, about 83% of them seen just once. The sample taken for sequencing was peripheral blood. This receptor was identified in a woman in her 70s who had recovered from COVID-19. The chain recombines TRBV15 with TRBJ2-3; possible D gene TRBD2, 6 bases. In nucleotides, the CDR3 is TGTGCCACCAGCAGAGGGAGGGTGGATCCGGATACGCAGTATTTT. It encodes CATSRGRVDPDTQYF.